Presented here are 23 T cell receptor beta chains from one specimen sequenced in a study of vaccination and CD4 T cells after COVID-19. Oncomine TCR Beta short-read sequencing was applied to DNA from cultured CD4+ T cells. MiXCR was run by TCRdb on the PCR reads, yielding one entry per CDR3 protein. The sample yields about 10,000 distinct CDR3 sequences, 63% seen once. No antigen has been identified for these receptors. The treatment was: approximately nine-day PBMC culture with coronavirus spike peptide pools or control peptides (ViraFEST assay). Material for sequencing was CD4+ T cells from blood, cultured in vitro. The receptor source for this set is a human donor who had recovered from COVID-19.

The chain has TRBV30 and TRBJ2-3, with 9 bases lining up with TRBD2. The CDR3 spans 14 residues. From germline, CDR1 is GTSNPN and CDR2 SVGIG (reference sequence). The V and J ends lost 4 bases and 1 base, in that order; junction bases with no gene match: 3. For the CDR3, the DNA is TGTGCCTGGACGCGGACTAGCGGCACAGATACGCAGTATTTT. It encodes CAWTRTSGTDTQYF.

This clonotype was counted a few times. This chain connects TRBV20-1 to TRBJ1-5; 7 nucleotides match TRBD1. The length of the CDR3 is 13 residues. Germline values: CDR1 DFQATT, CDR2 SNEGSKA (reference sequence). The trim removed 6 bases at V and 5 bases at J, leaving 7 bases unmatched. CDR3 DNA: TGCAGTGCAACACCGCAGGGGGATCAGCCCCAGCATTTT. Residues: CSATPQGDQPQHF.

The chain links TRBV7-9 to TRBJ1-2; D is undetermined. The germline V gene encodes CDR1 SEHNR and CDR2 FQNEAQ (reference sequence). Trimming took off 5 bases at V and 1 base at J, with 8 bases between the two ends. The CDR3 length is 13 residues. The CDR3 reads CASSPEYNYGYTF. CDR3 DNA sequence: TGTGCCAGCAGCCCCGAGTATAACTATGGCTACACCTTC.

V and J are TRBV7-2 and TRBJ2-5; 11 nucleotides align to TRBD1. The CDR3 is 16 residues long. The ends lost 4 bases at V and 4 bases at J; junction bases unmatched: 8. Germline lookup yields CDR1 SGHTA and CDR2 FQGNSA. CDR3 sequence (DNA): TGTGCCAGCAGCTCCAGGGACAGGGGGAATGCAGAGACCCAGTACTTC. Translated, it gives CASSSRDRGNAETQYF.

This clonotype occurred a few times. The rearrangement uses TRBV5-1 and TRBJ2-3, with D tentatively TRBD2 (6 bases). V lost 4 bases and J lost 7, with 10 bases in between. The CDR3 length is 12 residues. Germline loops: CDR1 SGHRS, CDR2 YFSETQ. The CDR3 sequence is CASSQRGNTQYF. The CDR3 DNA sequence: TGCGCCAGCAGCCAGCGCGGGAATACGCAGTATTTT.

The rearrangement uses TRBV27 and TRBJ1-5; D gene uncertain. The CDR3 sequence is 10 residues long. The germline gives CDR1 MNHEY, CDR2 SMNVEV (reference sequence). Trimming took off 11 bases at V and 6 bases at J, with 8 bases between the two ends. The CDR3 DNA sequence: TGTGCCGGGTCAGGTCAGCCCCAGCATTTT. Translating gives CAGSGQPQHF.

The V and J genes are TRBV7-2 and TRBJ1-5, with D possibly TRBD1 on 6 matching bases. The CDR3 runs 14 residues. Per the germline V gene, CDR1 is SGHTA and CDR2 is FQGNSA. V was pared by 2 bases and J by 7 bases, with 12 bases between. The CDR3 sequence: CASSLMLGGQPQHF. CDR3 bases: TGTGCCAGCAGCTTAATGTTAGGGGGGCAGCCCCAGCATTTT.

This clonotype was detected only a few times. The chain couples TRBV11-2 to TRBJ1-2; 8 bases map to TRBD1. CDR1 and CDR2 (germline): SGHAT, FQNNGV. This CDR3 has 17 amino acids. Trimming removed 4 bases from V and 5 bases from J; junction bases left unmatched: 15. The CDR3 protein is CASSSYRGKEDRYGYTF. Here the CDR3 DNA reads TGTGCCAGCAGCTCATACAGGGGGAAGGAGGATCGGTATGGCTACACCTTC.

This clonotype was observed a single time. In DNA, the CDR3 is TGTGCCTGGGAGGGACTAGCGGGCGGGAGGATCTACGAGCAGTACTTC. Translating gives CAWEGLAGGRIYEQYF. V gene TRBV30 combines with J gene TRBJ2-7; TRBD2 agrees at 12 bases. The V and J ends lost 5 bases and 3 bases, in that order; junction bases with no gene match: 11. The germline gives CDR1 GTSNPN, CDR2 SVGIG (reference sequence). The CDR3 has 16 amino acids.

The chain carries TRBV20-1 and TRBJ1-2; D gene ambiguous. Germline loops: CDR1 DFQATT, CDR2 SNEGSKA (reference sequence). The CDR3 runs to 13 residues. V lost 6 bases to trimming and J lost 4 bases, with 15 bases between them. CDR3 in DNA: TGCAGTGCCGCTACCCTCCTCAGCTATGGCTACACCTTC. Its translation: CSAATLLSYGYTF.

V usage is TRBV20-1 and J usage is TRBJ2-1, with 10 bases fitting TRBD2. CDR3 length: 14 residues. J lost 4 bases, V lost 0 bases, and 0 bases had no gene match. Germline values: CDR1 DFQATT, CDR2 SNEGSKA (reference sequence). CDR3 bases: TGCAGTGCTAGAGAACTAGCGGGGTACAATGAGCAGTTCTTC. Its protein product is CSARELAGYNEQFF.

This clonotype was seen a few times. V is TRBV6-1 and J is TRBJ2-2, with TRBD1 identical over 10 bases. Losses at the gene ends were 7 bases for V and 2 bases for J; bases not matched to a gene: 4. CDR1 and CDR2 from the germline V gene are MNHNS and SASEGT. The CDR3 has 15 residues. The CDR3 nucleotides are TGTGCCAGCAATCGGGACAGGGGAAACACCGGGGAGCTGTTTTTT. Its protein is CASNRDRGNTGELFF.

The V call is TRBV20-1, the J call TRBJ2-3, with TRBD2 matching over 7 bases. The CDR3 is made up of 13 amino acids. The trim removed 3 bases at V and 6 bases at J, leaving 6 bases unmatched. CDR1 DFQATT and CDR2 SNEGSKA come from the germline V gene (reference sequence). The CDR3 is CSASVQGGDTQYF. CDR3 coding DNA: TGCAGTGCTAGTGTCCAGGGAGGGGATACGCAGTATTTT.

Here the CDR3 reads CASRRQGNYGYTF. In nucleotides, the CDR3 is TGTGCCAGCAGACGACAGGGAAACTATGGCTACACCTTC. The chain has TRBV6-1 and TRBJ1-2, with 7 positions matching TRBD1. The V gene end was trimmed by 6 bases and the J gene end by 2 bases; junction bases not matched to a gene: 3. CDR1 is MNHNS and CDR2 is SASEGT in the germline V gene. The CDR3 contains 13 residues.

CDR3 residues: CASSEMGTSGGGQETQYF. DNA of the CDR3: TGTGCCAGCAGTGAAATGGGGACTAGCGGGGGGGGCCAGGAGACCCAGTACTTC. The chain has TRBV2 and TRBJ2-5; 16 bases map to TRBD2. Germline CDR1 is SNHLY and CDR2 is FYNNEI. V dropped 2 bases and J dropped 5; count of bases not matched to a gene: 8. The CDR3 spans 18 residues.

The J gene is TRBJ2-6, the V gene TRBV7-6, with TRBD1 identical over 9 bases. CDR3 length equals 16 residues. Germline V lookup: CDR1 SGHVS, CDR2 FNYEAQ. V was clipped by 8 bases and J by 5 bases; unmatched bases: 10. CDR3 in DNA: TGTGCCAGCGGGGGGACAGGGTCTAGTCGGGCCAACGTCCTGACTTTC. This translates into CASGGTGSSRANVLTF.

The rearrangement uses TRBV9 and TRBJ1-5; TRBD1 agrees at 7 bases. The germline V gene has CDR1 SGDLS and CDR2 YYNGEE. V gave up 4 bases and J gave up 5 bases; unmatched junction bases: 9. The CDR3 is 15 residues long. The CDR3 nucleotides read TGTGCCAGCAGCCCTCATGGACAGGAGGATCAGCCCCAGCATTTT. Amino acids: CASSPHGQEDQPQHF.

V is TRBV10-3 and J is TRBJ2-3; TRBD1 matches at 9 bases. This CDR3 contains 14 residues. V shed 10 bases, J shed 2 bases, and the junction held 7 bases outside the gene matches. The germline CDR1 and CDR2 sequences are ENHRY and SYGVKD. CDR3 nucleotides: TGTGCCACCCTGGACAGGGGATTCACAGATACGCAGTATTTT. Translated: CATLDRGFTDTQYF.

The chain couples TRBV7-2 to TRBJ2-7; D is uncertain. Germline assignment: CDR1 SGHTA and CDR2 FQGNSA. The germline V and J ends were trimmed by 1 base and 0 bases, with 7 bases remaining between them. The CDR3 is made up of 14 amino acids. For the CDR3, the DNA is TGTGCCAGCAGCTTAGTGGTAAACTCCTACGAGCAGTACTTC. Residues: CASSLVVNSYEQYF.

The chain employs TRBV20-1 and TRBJ2-3; D remains ambiguous. Germline V gene sequence: CDR1 DFQATT, CDR2 SNEGSKA (reference sequence). This CDR3 has 11 amino acids. Trimming cost V 6 bases and J 6 bases, with 10 bases left between them. CDR3 in DNA: TGCAGTGCAAGCTCTGGTGATACGCAGTATTTT. It specifies CSASSGDTQYF.

This clonotype was counted a few times. The chain carries TRBV2 and TRBJ2-3; a possible D gene is TRBD1 (6 bases). V was shortened by 4 bases and J by 4 bases, with 12 bases between the two germline ends. The germline gives CDR1 SNHLY, CDR2 FYNNEI. The CDR3 runs 14 residues. CDR3 bases: TGTGCCAGCAGTGTGCAGGGGTCGGCAGATACGCAGTATTTT. Translating it yields CASSVQGSADTQYF.

This chain connects TRBV7-3 to TRBJ2-5; 7 nucleotides match TRBD1. Germline loops: CDR1 SGHTA, CDR2 FQGTGA. The CDR3 spans 13 residues. With V trimmed by 4 bases and J by 8 bases, 7 bases remained unmatched. The CDR3, as DNA: TGTGCCAGCAGCTCACAGGGGAGCGAAACCCAGTACTTC. Amino acid sequence: CASSSQGSETQYF.

This clonotype was detected only once. The genes are TRBV9 and TRBJ1-2; TRBD1 agrees at 7 bases. Looked up from germline, CDR1 is SGDLS and CDR2 is YYNGEE. Trimming at V came to 4 bases and at J to 3 bases, leaving 12 bases not matched to a gene. The length of the CDR3 is 16 residues. The DNA of the CDR3 is TGTGCCAGCAGCCCCTTAACCCACAGGGGATACTATGGCTACACCTTC. Amino acid sequence: CASSPLTHRGYYGYTF.